The clone carrying this TCR beta chain was recorded at least ten times. The antigen is not known. The data derive from a study of T-cell reconstitution after alpha-beta-depleted transplantation in children. The V end lost 0 bases, the J end lost 2 bases, and 11 bases lay between the germline ends. The CDR3 runs to 15 residues. The germline V gene encodes CDR1 LGHNA and CDR2 YNFKEQ. TCRbeta library preparation incorporated unique molecular identifiers. Using its own MiXCR run on the PCR reads, TCRdb lists one record per CDR3 protein. Seen here are hundreds of thousands of distinct CDR3 sequences, 11% observed once, and the top ten hold roughly 28%. Study results and caveats: Expanded graft clones numbering several hundred reportedly gave rise to alpha-beta T cells about two months after transplant.

The material was PBMCs, obtained before TCRalphabeta/CD19-depleted stem cell transplant. The receptor was isolated from a child less than two years old with acute myeloid leukemia, due to receive a stem cell transplant. This chain links TRBV4-2 with TRBJ2-7; D is possibly TRBD2 (5 bases). CDR3 loop: CASSQDLGKAYEQYF. For the CDR3, the DNA is TGTGCCAGCAGCCAAGATCTCGGGAAGGCCTACGAGCAGTACTTC.